These T cell receptor beta chains were read from a single sample in a study of blood T cell repertoires in COVID-19. Clones were read by immunoSEQ multiplex PCR, and TCRdb kept only the in-frame ones, dropping some. The table records more than 95,000 clones, around 92% of them present only once. Sequencing was carried out using peripheral blood. These receptors were taken from a woman aged 55-69 years with acute or convalescent COVID-19. The CDR3 runs from the conserved cysteine through the conserved F or W. The D gene is left open where the match is weak. Expanded clones are given a class, and other clones once, few, many or no size at all.

v_gene,d_gene,abundance,j_gene,CDR3aa,CDR3nt
TRBV7-8,TRBD1,NA,TRBJ1-5,CASSLGSGQGASLSQHF,TGTGCCAGCAGCTTAGGATCGGGACAGGGGGCATCACTGTCCCAGCATTTT
TRBV9,NA,NA,TRBJ2-5,CASAGGLARETQYF,TGTGCCAGCGCCGGTGGTCTTGCCCGGGAGACCCAGTACTTC
TRBV19,NA,few,TRBJ2-3,CASSIMGQRADTQYF,TGTGCCAGTAGTATAATGGGGCAGCGGGCAGATACGCAGTATTTT
TRBV5-1,NA,NA,TRBJ1-5,CASSLDGGGNQPQHF,TGCGCCAGCAGCTTGGATGGTGGCGGTAATCAGCCCCAGCATTTT
TRBV5-8,NA,NA,TRBJ2-5,CASSFNVGAVETQYF,TGTGCCAGCAGCTTTAACGTGGGAGCCGTGGAGACCCAGTACTTC
TRBV9,NA,NA,TRBJ2-1,CASGGLRGEQFF,TGTGCCAGCGGGGGGTTACGCGGTGAGCAGTTCTTC
TRBV18,NA,NA,TRBJ1-1,CASRGRRNTEAFF,TGTGCCAGCCGAGGAAGGCGCAACACTGAAGCTTTCTTT
TRBV6-5,NA,NA,TRBJ2-1,CASTTQGNEQFF,TGTGCCAGTACAACCCAGGGTAATGAGCAGTTCTTC
TRBV29-1,NA,NA,TRBJ1-2,CSGGTDKGYTF,TGCAGCGGGGGGACCGACAAGGGCTACACCTTC
TRBV18,NA,NA,TRBJ2-4,CASSPSLAKNIQYF,TGTGCCAGCTCACCATCTCTAGCCAAAAACATTCAGTACTTC
TRBV27,NA,NA,TRBJ1-1,CASRYEGVGAEAFF,TGTGCCAGCAGGTACGAGGGGGTTGGGGCTGAAGCTTTCTTT
TRBV5-6,TRBD1,NA,TRBJ1-2,CASSPGTAFYGYTF,TGTGCCAGCAGCCCGGGGACAGCCTTCTATGGCTACACCTTC
TRBV5-1,TRBD1,NA,TRBJ1-2,CASSPQGEGYTF,TGCGCCAGCAGCCCCCAGGGGGAAGGCTACACCTTC